The clone carrying this T cell receptor beta chain was seen only a few times. Its antigen remains unknown. V dropped 5 bases and J dropped 1 base, with 15 bases sitting between them. Per the germline V gene, CDR1 is MNHNS and CDR2 is SASEGT. The CDR3 has 15 residues. These data belong to a study of persistence of HIV-infected CD4 T cells. General study results and limits: TCRbeta richness was lower in CMV- and Gag-responding cells than in anti-CD3/anti-CD28-responding cells.

The immunoSEQ assay was version 4, run in survey mode. Profiled with immunoSEQ multiplex PCR; TCRdb holds only in-frame clones, not every one. The sample lists 64,000 or so clones, 70% to 75% occurring once. Cells were stimulated with overlapping HIV-1 Gag 15-mer peptides. CD40L-negative CD69-negative CD45RO-high memory CD4+ T cells were sorted as populations depleted of antigen-responding cells. CD8-depleted PBMCs were stimulated about 17 hours with anti-CD28/CD49d costimulation, CD40-blocking antibody and enfuvirtide. The receptor comes from an adult man with HIV who was CMV-seropositive. The specimen comprised CD4+ T cells sorted from PBMCs after approximately 19-hour stimulation, sampled from a patient who received antiretroviral therapy. J is TRBJ2-7 and V is TRBV6-1, with D possibly TRBD1 on 6 matching bases. The CDR3 nucleotides read TGTGCCAGCAGTCCATTAGGGGGAAGGTCCTACGAGCAGTACTTC. This translates into CASSPLGGRSYEQYF.